One and the same sample provided the 8 T cell receptor beta chains below, sequenced in a study of PD-L1 blockade in urothelial cancer (TCRdb year 2017). The sample's time point label, in plain terms: pretreatment peripheral blood. Library creation used the immunoSEQ multiplex PCR assay. The clones in this table, taken by TCRdb from immuneACCESS, are in-frame only. Not every clone is retained; where verified, under half of the shortfall comes from an unresolved V gene, and the cause of the rest is unknown. Counted in this sample were 95,000 to 100,000 clones; 80% to 90% of them appeared once. The ten largest make up approximately 2% of the sample. The starting material was PBMCs, obtained around atezolizumab (anti-PD-L1) treatment. The receptors were sampled from a man in his fifties or sixties with urothelial cancer.

This sequence joins TRBV11-3 and TRBJ2-1; TRBD2 might be the D (7 bases). V was trimmed by 2 bases and J by 6 bases, leaving 14 bases between them. This CDR3 is 15 amino acids long. Germline CDR1 SGHNT, CDR2 YENEEA. This CDR3 reads CASSLLGGASNEQFF. CDR3 nucleotide sequence: TGTGCCAGCAGCTTATTGGGGGGGGCCTCCAATGAGCAGTTCTTC.

This clone was observed a handful of times. CDR3 DNA sequence: TGTGCCAGCAGGGCGACAGGGATTGAAAAACTGTTTTTT. It yields the protein CASRATGIEKLFF. This chain uses TRBV6-5 with TRBJ1-4; 7 nucleotides line up with TRBD1. The trim removed 6 bases at V and 7 bases at J, leaving 5 bases unmatched. The CDR3 is 13 amino acids. Per germline, CDR1 MNHEY and CDR2 SVGAGI.

This chain uses TRBV5-6 with TRBJ1-5; D possibly corresponds to TRBD1 (6 bases). The CDR3 runs to 16 residues. Germline CDR1 reads SGHDT; CDR2 reads YYEEEE. V lost 4 bases, J lost 1 base, and 15 bases lay in between. The CDR3 region is CASSIGQKRSNQPQHF. Written as DNA, the CDR3 is TGTGCCAGCAGCATAGGACAGAAGAGAAGCAATCAGCCCCAGCATTTT.

The genes are TRBV28 and TRBJ2-7; D is unresolved. The CDR3 contains 15 residues. V shed 3 bases and J shed 0 bases, with 12 bases lying between them. CDR1 and CDR2 from the germline V gene are MDHEN and SYDVKM. The CDR3 is CASSLSVSSSYEQYF. CDR3 bases: TGTGCCAGCAGTTTGTCTGTTAGCTCCTCCTACGAGCAGTACTTC.

This chain joins TRBV6-5 and TRBJ2-7; D is unresolved. The ends were cut back, 0 bases at V and 3 bases at J, with 12 bases in the middle. The V gene's germline CDR1 is MNHEY and CDR2 SVGAGI. The CDR3 consists of 15 residues. The CDR3 coding sequence is TGTGCCAGCAGTTACTCGAGAGCCGCAAACTACGAGCAGTACTTC. It is translated as CASSYSRAANYEQYF.

This sequence joins TRBV5-1 and TRBJ2-5; 14 bases match TRBD2. This CDR3 has 15 amino acids. Trimming took 3 bases from V and 9 from J; bases not matched to a gene: 7. Germline assignment: CDR1 SGHRS and CDR2 YFSETQ. This CDR3 reads CASSSGLAGVEAQYF. CDR3 in DNA: TGCGCCAGCAGCTCGGGACTAGCGGGAGTAGAAGCCCAGTACTTC.

Note on this clone: Compared with germline, one end of the junction differs, possibly owing to a read error. The V call is TRBV18, the J call TRBJ2-1; 9 bases align to TRBD2. This CDR3 has 15 amino acids. Germline V gene lookup returns CDR1 KGHSH and CDR2 LQKENI. CDR3 region: CASLPRSSGDNEQFF. CDR3 sequence (DNA): TGTGCCAGCTTACCACGGTCTAGCGGGGACAATGAGCAGTTCTTC.

The genes are TRBV28 and TRBJ1-1; unclear D gene. This CDR3 contains 13 residues. Looked up from germline, CDR1 is MDHEN and CDR2 is SYDVKM. The ends were cut back, 1 base at V and 7 bases at J, with 10 bases in the middle. The CDR3 DNA sequence: TGTGCCAGCAGTTTATCTCAGACACTTGAAGCTTTCTTT. As protein: CASSLSQTLEAFF.